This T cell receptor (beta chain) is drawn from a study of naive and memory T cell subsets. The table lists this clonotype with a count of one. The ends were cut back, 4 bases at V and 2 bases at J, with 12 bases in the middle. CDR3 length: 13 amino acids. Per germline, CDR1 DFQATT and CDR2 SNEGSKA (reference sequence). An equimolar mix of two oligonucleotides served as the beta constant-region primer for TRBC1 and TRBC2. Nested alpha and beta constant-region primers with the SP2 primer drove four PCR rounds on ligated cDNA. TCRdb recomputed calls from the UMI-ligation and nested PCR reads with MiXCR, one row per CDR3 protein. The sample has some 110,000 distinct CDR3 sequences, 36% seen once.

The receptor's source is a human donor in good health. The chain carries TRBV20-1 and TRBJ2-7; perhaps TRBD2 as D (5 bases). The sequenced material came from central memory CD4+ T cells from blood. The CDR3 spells CSATGSKTYEQYF. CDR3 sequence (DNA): TGCAGTGCTACTGGGAGCAAGACCTACGAGCAGTACTTC.